This T cell receptor (beta chain) came from a study of blood T cell repertoires in COVID-19. Study-wide context: Samples taken during acute and convalescent COVID-19 were collected in the United States, Italy and Spain. PBMCs, B-cell-depleted T cells, or T cells provided the cDNA or gDNA that made up the material.

Per the authors' pipeline: The assay estimated nucleated cells by amplifying reference gene primers. The table came from immunoSEQ multiplex PCR; TCRdb's copy has only in-frame clones and leaves some out. The V and J calls and clone size are taken from that table; D and trimming were inferred from the DNA. Among nearly 200,000 clones listed, about 86% were seen once. Per germline, CDR1 LNHDA and CDR2 SQIVND (reference sequence). V was shortened by 8 bases and J by 0 bases, with 24 bases between the two germline ends. The CDR3 is 18 amino acids. The sequencing sample was made of peripheral blood. This clonotype was obtained from a woman in her 70s with acute or convalescent COVID-19. The V call is TRBV19, the J call TRBJ2-3; D possibly corresponds to TRBD1 (6 bases). This chain's CDR3 is CASRAQPPGTSSTDTQYF. CDR3 DNA sequence: TGTGCCAGTCGGGCCCAACCTCCCGGGACATCTAGCACAGATACGCAGTATTTT.